The present T cell receptor (beta chain) was sequenced within a study of shared clonotypes between healthy human individuals. As defined, naive CD8 cells were CD45RO-negative and positively selected for CCR7, with terminally differentiated effector memory CD45RA+ cells excluded. V lost 7 bases and J 8 bases, leaving 17 bases between the germline ends. In germline, CDR1 is WSHSY, CDR2 SAAADI. The CDR3 totals 13 residues. The study, taken as a whole, reports: Having only a few donors restricted how much genetic and exposure-history diversity was captured.

Details on this clone: Antigen: not known.

In the original workflow: In the immunoSEQ data, sequences were junction-only and lacked quality scores, so filtering differed. Libraries were prepared by immunoSEQ multiplex PCR; TCRdb keeps only in-frame clonotypes and omits some of them. V and J calls and clone size come straight from that table; D and trimming were deduced from the DNA. The sample contains hundreds of thousands of clones, 95% to 98% of which appear only once. The clonotype originates from a man aged 25-45 years in good health. This rearrangement joins TRBV10-2 to TRBJ1-2; D is uncertain. Sequencing was done on a sample of naive CD8+ T cells sorted from blood. This CDR3 is CASTGSLPDGYTF. The CDR3, as DNA: TGCGCCAGCACCGGGAGCCTACCAGACGGCTACACCTTC.